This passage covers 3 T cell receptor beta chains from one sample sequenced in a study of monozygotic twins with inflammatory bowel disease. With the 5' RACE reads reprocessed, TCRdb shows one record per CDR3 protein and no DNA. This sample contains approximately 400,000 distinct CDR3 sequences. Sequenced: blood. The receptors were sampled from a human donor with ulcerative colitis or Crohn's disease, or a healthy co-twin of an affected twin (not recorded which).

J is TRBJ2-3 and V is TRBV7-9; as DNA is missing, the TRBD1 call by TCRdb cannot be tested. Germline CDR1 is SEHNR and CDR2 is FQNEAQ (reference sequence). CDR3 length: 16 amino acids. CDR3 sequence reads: CASSFDSPPFTDTQYF.

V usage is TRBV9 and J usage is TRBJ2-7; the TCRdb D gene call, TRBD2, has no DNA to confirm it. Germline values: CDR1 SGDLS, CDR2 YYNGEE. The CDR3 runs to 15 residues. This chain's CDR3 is CASSVGTLPGDEQYF. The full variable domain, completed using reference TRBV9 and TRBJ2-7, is DSGVTQTPKHLITATGQRVTLRCSPRSGDLSVYWYQQSLDQGLQFLIQYYNGEERAKGNILERFSAQQFPDLHSELNLSSLELGDSALYFCASSVGTLPGDEQYFGPGTRLTVT.

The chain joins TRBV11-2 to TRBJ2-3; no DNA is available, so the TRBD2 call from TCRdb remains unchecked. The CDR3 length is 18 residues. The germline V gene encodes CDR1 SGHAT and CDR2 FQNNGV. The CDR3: CASSSKGPGGPSTDTQYF.